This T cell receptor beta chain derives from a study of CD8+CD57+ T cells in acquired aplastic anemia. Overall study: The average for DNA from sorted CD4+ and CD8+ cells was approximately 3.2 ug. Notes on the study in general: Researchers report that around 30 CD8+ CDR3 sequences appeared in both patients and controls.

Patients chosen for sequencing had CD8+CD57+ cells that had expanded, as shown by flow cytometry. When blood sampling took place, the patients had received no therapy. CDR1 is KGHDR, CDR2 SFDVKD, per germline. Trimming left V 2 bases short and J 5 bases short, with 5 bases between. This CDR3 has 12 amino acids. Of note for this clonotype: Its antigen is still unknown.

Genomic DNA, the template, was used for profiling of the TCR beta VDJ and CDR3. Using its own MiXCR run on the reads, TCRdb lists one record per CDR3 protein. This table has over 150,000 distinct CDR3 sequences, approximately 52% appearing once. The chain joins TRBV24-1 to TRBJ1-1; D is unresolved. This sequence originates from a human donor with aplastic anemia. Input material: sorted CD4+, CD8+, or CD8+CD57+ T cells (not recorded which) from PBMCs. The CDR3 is CATSDSGTEAFF. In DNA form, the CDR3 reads TGTGCCACCAGTGATTCTGGGACTGAAGCTTTCTTT.